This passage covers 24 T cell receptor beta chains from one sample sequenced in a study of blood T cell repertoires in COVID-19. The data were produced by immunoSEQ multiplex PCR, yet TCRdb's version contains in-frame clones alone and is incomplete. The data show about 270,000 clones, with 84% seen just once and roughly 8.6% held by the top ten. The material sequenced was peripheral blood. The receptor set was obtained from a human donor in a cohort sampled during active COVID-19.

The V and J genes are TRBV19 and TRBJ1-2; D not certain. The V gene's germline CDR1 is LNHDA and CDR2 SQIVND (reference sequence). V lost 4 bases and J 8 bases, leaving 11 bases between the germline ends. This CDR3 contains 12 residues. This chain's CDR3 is CASSNGVSGYTF. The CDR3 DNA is TGTGCCAGTAGTAATGGAGTCTCGGGCTACACCTTC.

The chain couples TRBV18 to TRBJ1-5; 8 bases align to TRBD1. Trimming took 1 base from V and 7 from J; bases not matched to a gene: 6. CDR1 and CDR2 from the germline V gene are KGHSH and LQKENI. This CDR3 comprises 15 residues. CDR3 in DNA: TGTGCCAGCTCACCACGGCAGGGGGCTGGCCAGCCCCAGCATTTT. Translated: CASSPRQGAGQPQHF.

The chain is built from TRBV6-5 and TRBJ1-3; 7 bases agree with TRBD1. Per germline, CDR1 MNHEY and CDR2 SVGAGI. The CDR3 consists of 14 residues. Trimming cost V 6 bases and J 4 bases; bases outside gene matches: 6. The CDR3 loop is CASRPQGVGNTIYF. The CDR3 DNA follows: TGTGCCAGCAGACCCCAGGGGGTCGGAAACACCATATATTTT.

The CDR3 loop reads CASSLDPGQGRYEQYF. The CDR3 DNA sequence: TGTGCCAGCAGCCTAGACCCGGGACAGGGGCGATACGAGCAGTACTTC. The rearrangement links TRBV4-2 to TRBJ2-7; 10 bases match TRBD1. The CDR3 has 16 amino acids. Germline values: CDR1 LGHNA, CDR2 YNFKEQ. V shed 4 bases, J shed 4 bases, and the junction held 10 bases outside the gene matches.

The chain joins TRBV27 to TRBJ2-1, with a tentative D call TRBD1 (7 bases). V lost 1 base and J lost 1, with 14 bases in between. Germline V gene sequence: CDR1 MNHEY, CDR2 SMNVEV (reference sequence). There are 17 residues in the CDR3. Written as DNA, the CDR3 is TGTGCCAGCAGTTTATGGAGGGGGCTAGGGTCCTACAATGAGCAGTTCTTC. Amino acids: CASSLWRGLGSYNEQFF.

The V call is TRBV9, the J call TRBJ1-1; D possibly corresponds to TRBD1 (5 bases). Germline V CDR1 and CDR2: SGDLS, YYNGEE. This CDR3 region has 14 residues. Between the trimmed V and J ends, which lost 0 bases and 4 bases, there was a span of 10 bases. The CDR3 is CASSVVGVSTEAFF. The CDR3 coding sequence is TGTGCCAGCAGCGTAGTAGGGGTGAGCACTGAAGCTTTCTTT.

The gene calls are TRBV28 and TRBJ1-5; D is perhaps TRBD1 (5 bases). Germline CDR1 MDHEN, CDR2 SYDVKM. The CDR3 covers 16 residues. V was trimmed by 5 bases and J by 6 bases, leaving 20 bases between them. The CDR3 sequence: CASSPSRQILGQPQHF. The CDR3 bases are TGTGCCAGCAGTCCCTCCCGACAGATTCTCGGTCAGCCCCAGCATTTT.

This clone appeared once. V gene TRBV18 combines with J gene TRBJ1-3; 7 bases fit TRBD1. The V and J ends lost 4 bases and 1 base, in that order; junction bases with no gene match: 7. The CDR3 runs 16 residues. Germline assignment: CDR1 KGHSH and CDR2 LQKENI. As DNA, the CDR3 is TGTGCCAGCTCACTACAGGGGTTCAGGTCTGGAAACACCATATATTTT. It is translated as CASSLQGFRSGNTIYF.

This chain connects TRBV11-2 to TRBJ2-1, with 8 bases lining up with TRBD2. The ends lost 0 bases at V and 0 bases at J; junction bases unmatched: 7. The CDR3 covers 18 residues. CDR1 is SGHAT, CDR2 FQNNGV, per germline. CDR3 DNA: TGTGCCAGCAGCTTAGATATCCAGCGGGGGAGCTCCTACAATGAGCAGTTCTTC. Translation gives CASSLDIQRGSSYNEQFF.

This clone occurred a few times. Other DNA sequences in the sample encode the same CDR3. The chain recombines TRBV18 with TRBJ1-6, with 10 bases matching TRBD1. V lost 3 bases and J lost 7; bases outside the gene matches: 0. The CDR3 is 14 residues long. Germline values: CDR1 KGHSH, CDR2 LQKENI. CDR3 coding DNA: TGTGCCAGCTCACCGGGACAGGGGAATTCACCCCTCCACTTT. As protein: CASSPGQGNSPLHF. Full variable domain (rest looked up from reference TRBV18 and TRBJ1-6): NAGVMQNPRHLVRRRGQEARLRCSPMKGHSHVYWYRQLPEEGLKFMVYLQKENIIDESGMPKERFSAEFPKEGPSILRIQQVVRGDSAAYFCASSPGQGNSPLHFGNGTRLTVT.

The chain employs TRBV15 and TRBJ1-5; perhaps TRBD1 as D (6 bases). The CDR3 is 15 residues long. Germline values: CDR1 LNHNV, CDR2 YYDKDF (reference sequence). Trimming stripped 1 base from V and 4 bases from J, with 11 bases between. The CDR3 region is CATSRGRGSNQPQHF. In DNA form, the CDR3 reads TGTGCCACCAGCAGAGGTAGGGGGTCTAATCAGCCCCAGCATTTT.

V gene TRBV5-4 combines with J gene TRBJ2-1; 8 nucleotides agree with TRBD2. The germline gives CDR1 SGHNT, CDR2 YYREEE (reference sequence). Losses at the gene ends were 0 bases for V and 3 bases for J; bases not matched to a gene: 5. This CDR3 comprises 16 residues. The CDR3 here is CASSLAGGIFYNEQFF. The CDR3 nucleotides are TGTGCCAGCAGCTTGGCGGGGGGGATTTTCTACAATGAGCAGTTCTTC.

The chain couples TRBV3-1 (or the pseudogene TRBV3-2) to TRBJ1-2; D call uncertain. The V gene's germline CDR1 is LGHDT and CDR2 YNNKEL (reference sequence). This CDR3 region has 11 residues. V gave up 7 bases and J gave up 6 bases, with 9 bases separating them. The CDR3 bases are TGTGCCAGCACCCCCCTTCATGGCTACACCTTC. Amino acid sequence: CASTPLHGYTF.

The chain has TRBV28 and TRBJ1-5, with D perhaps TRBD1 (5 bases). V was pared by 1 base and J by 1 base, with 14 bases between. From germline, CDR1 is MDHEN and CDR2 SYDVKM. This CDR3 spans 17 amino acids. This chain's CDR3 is CASSLSNQGLSNQPQHF. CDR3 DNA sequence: TGTGCCAGCAGTTTATCTAATCAGGGTCTGAGCAATCAGCCCCAGCATTTT.

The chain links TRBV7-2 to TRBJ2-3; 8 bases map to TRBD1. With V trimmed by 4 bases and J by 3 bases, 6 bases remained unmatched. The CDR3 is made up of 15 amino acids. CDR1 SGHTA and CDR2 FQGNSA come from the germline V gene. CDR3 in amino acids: CASSSRQGRTDTQYF. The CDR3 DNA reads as TGTGCCAGCAGCTCGCGACAGGGGCGAACAGATACGCAGTATTTT.

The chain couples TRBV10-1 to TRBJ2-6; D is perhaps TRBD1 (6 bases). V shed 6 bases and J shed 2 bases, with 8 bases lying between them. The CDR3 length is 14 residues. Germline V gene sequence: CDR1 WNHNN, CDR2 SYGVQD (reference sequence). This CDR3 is CASSAGAGANVLTF. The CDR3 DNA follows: TGCGCCAGCAGCGCAGGGGCTGGGGCCAACGTCCTGACTTTC.

CDR3 residues: CASRLPAEGSPLHF. CDR3 in DNA: TGTGCCAGCCGCCTCCCAGCGGAGGGTTCACCCCTCCACTTT. This chain joins TRBV5-4 and TRBJ1-6, with no clear D. The CDR3 extends over 14 amino acids. V was trimmed by 7 bases and J by 9 bases, leaving 17 bases between them. The V gene's germline CDR1 is SGHNT and CDR2 YYREEE (reference sequence).

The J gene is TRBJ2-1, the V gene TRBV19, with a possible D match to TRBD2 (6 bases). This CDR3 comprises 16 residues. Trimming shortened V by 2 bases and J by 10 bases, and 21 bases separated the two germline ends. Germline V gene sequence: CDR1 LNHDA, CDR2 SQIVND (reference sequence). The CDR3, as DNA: TGTGCCAGTAGTATATCTCGGGGGAATGTGGTGACGGAGCAGTTCTTC. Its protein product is CASSISRGNVVTEQFF.

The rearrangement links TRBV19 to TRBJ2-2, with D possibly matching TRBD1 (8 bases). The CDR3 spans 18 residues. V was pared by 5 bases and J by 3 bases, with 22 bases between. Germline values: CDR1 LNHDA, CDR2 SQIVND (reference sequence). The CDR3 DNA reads TGTGCCAGTAGTGGGCAGGGGGCCCTCGCGGGGGACACCGGGGAGCTGTTTTTT. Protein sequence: CASSGQGALAGDTGELFF.

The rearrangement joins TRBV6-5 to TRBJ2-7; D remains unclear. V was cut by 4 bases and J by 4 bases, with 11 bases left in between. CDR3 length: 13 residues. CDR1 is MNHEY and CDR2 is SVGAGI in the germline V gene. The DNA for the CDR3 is TGTGCCAGCAGTTCCGTCACCGGTTACGAGCAGTACTTC. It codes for CASSSVTGYEQYF.

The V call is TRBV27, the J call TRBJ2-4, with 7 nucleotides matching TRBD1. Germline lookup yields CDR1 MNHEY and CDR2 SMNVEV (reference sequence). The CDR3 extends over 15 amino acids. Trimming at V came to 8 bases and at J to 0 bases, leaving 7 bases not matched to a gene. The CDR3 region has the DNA TGTGCCAGCCGACGACAGGGTCTAGCCAAAAACATTCAGTACTTC. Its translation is CASRRQGLAKNIQYF.

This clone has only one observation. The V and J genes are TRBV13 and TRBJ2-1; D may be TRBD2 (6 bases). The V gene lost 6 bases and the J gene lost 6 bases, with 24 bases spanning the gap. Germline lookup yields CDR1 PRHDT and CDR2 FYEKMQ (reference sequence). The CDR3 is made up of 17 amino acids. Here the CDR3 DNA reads TGTGCCAGCAGAGCTTCTTTTCTAGCGCAGAAAGCCAATGAGCAGTTCTTC. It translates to CASRASFLAQKANEQFF.

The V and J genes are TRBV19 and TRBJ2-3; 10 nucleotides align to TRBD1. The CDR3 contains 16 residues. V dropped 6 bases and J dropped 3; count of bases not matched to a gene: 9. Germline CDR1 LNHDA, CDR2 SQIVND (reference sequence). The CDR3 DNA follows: TGTGCCAGTAGAGACGGACAGGGGGGGTTGACAGATACGCAGTATTTT. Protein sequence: CASRDGQGGLTDTQYF. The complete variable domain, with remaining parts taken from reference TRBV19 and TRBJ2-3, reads DGGITQSPKYLFRKEGQNVTLSCEQNLNHDAMYWYRQDPGQGLRLIYYSQIVNDFQKGDIAEGYSVSREKKESFPLTVTSAQKNPTAFYLCASRDGQGGLTDTQYFGPGTRLTVL.

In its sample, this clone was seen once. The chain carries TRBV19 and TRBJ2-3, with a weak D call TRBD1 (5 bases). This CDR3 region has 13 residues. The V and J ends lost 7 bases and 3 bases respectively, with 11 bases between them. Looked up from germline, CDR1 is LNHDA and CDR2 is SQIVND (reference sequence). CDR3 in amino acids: CASIETATDTQYF. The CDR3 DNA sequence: TGTGCCAGTATAGAGACAGCGACAGATACGCAGTATTTT.